This TCR beta chain was sequenced for a study of response to subunit inactivated influenza vaccine. General study points: Every seasonal influenza vaccination brings in few new T cells, the authors suggested.

V gave up 1 base and J gave up 6 bases, with 10 bases separating them. This CDR3 is built from 14 residues. The germline gives CDR1 LGHNA, CDR2 YNFKEQ. TCRdb processed the RT-PCR reads anew with MiXCR; each CDR3 protein has one entry. In the table there are more than 400,000 distinct CDR3 sequences, 9.5% to 12% of which are singletons. This clonotype was picked up a small number of times. Its specificity is unknown. The chain is built from TRBV4-2 and TRBJ1-5; D remains unclear. Specimen: PBMCs from blood, collected roughly 45 days after vaccination. The clonotype originates from a man aged 45-65 years who received an inactivated influenza vaccine. CDR3 sequence: CASSQGSRFQPQHF. The CDR3, as DNA: TGTGCCAGCAGCCAAGGGAGTCGGTTTCAGCCCCAGCATTTT.